This entry features one T cell receptor (beta chain) sequence. Its antigen has not been determined. Base-call qualities are not available, and no considerably larger clone is one nucleotide away. This sample was taken from a study of T-cell memory formation after mild COVID-19 listed by TCRdb under 2021. The study in broad terms: TCR sequence clusters from the two donors were found to be largely donor specific. T-cell clones expanding and contracting after mild COVID-19 in a couple of donors were tracked by longitudinal TCRalpha and TCRbeta repertoire sequencing. Two young, previously healthy adult volunteers made up the cohort, one male and one female.

Findings and caveats that apply to the study as a whole: Some responding clones were found in pre-infection memory, which suggests that pre-existing cross-reactive memory T cells took part in the SARS-CoV-2 response. Whether the second-wave clones peaking on day 37 were SARS-CoV-2 specific was not confirmed. The study included only a couple of mild cases, and larger cohorts that include severe cases with pre-infection samples were judged to be necessary. Balanced CD4/CD8 phenotypes were observed for clones contracting from day 15 to 85, whereas a bias towards CD4+ was observed for a second wave of clones expanding from day 15 to 37. Contracting CD4+ clones were located mainly in the CM and EM memory subsets, whereas CD8+ clones were found to be enriched in EMRA.

Trimming takes 3 bases off V and 8 bases off J; junction bases not matched to a gene: 8. From the cysteine up to the phenylalanine, the CDR3 has a length of 15 residues. Only CDR3 DNA is held: 45 bases, read in frame from base 1. The CDR1 and CDR2 encoded by the germline V gene (reference sequence) are SGHAT and FQDESV. The data were produced on an Illumina NovaSeq 6000. cDNA libraries for TCRalpha and TCRbeta were prepared by 5'RACE using constant-segment primers, with sample barcodes and unique molecular identifiers added. Trizol reagent was used to extract RNA from every sample. Libraries were amplified in two PCR steps, with a second sample barcode and Illumina TruSeq adapters added in the second step. Libraries were sequenced on an Illumina NovaSeq with 2 x 150 bp paired-end reads. For the original study's pipeline: With migec v1.2.7, reads were demultiplexed and then collapsed into UMI-guided consensus sequences. Using mixcr v2.1.11, UMI consensuses were aligned to TRA and TRB V and J templates and then assembled into clonotypes. A clonotype was counted as expanded or contracted only when both edgeR and NoisET called the clonotype significant, with the noise models trained on biological replicates. For edgeR calls, a false discovery rate-adjusted p below 0.01 and a log2 fold-change threshold of 1 were applied. PCA with hierarchical clustering of max-normalized trajectories of the 1000 most abundant clonotypes was used as exploratory dynamics analysis. Separately sequenced CD4+ and CD8+ repertoires were used to assign a CD4 or CD8 phenotype to each responding clone. TCRdb reworked the public reads: Q25 trimming with fastp, MiXCR clone assembly, productive beta chains retained. Every distinct CDR3 protein forms one entry, paired with its most common genes and DNA. None of the V and J calls come from the authors' own analysis; TCRdb made them. This sample lists about 200,000 distinct CDR3 sequences; around 8.8% were detected once. The ten top clones hold 3.5% of the sample.

Ficoll-Paque density gradient centrifugation was used to isolate PBMCs. Recombination linked TRBV11-1 to TRBJ1-2; 11 central bases correspond to TRBD1. The sequence was obtained from a man between 18 and 29 years old who had mild COVID-19 (a few samples of this study predate the infection). The sample titles of this study are shuffled in the database, so cell type and time point are left out; the donor was told from shared clones. The material sequenced was PBMCs or a T cell subset sorted from them (not recorded which). The CDR3: CASSFGGQGAGGYTF. The DNA sequence is as follows: TGTGCCAGCAGCTTTGGAGGACAGGGGGCCGGAGGCTACACCTTC.